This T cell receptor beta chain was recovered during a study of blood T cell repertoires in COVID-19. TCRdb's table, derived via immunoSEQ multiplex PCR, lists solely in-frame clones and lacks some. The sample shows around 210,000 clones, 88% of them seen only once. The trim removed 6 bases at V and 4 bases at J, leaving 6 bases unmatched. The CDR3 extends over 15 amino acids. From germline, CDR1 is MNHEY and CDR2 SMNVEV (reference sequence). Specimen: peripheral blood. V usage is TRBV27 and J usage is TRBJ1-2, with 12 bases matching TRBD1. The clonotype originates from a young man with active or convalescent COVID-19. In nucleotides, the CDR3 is TGTGCCAGCAGCGCCGGGACAGGGGGCATCTATGGCTACACCTTC. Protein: CASSAGTGGIYGYTF.